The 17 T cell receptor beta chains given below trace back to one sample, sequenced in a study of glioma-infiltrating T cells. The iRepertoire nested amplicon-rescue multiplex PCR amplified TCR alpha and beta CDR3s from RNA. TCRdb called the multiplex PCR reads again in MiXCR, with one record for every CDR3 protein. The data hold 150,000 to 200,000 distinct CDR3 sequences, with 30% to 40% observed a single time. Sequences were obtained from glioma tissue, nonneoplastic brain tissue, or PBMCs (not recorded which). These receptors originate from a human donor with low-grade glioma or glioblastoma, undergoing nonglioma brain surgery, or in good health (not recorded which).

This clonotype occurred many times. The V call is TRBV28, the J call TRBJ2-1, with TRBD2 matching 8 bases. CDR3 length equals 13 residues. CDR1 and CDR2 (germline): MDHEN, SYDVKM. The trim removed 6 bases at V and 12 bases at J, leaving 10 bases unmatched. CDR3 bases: TGTGCCAGCAGCTCTATCCGGGCGGGGGGGCAGTTCTTC. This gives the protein CASSSIRAGGQFF.

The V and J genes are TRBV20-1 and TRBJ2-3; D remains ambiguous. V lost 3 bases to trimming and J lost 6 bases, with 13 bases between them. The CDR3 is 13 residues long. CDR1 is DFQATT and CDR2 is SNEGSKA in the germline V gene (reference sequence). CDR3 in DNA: TGCAGTGCTAGTTCGTTGGATCTCGATACGCAGTATTTT. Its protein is CSASSLDLDTQYF.

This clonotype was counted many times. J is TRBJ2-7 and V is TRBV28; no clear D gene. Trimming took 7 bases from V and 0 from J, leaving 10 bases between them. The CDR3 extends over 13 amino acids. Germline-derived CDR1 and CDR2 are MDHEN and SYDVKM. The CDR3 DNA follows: TGTGCCAGCACCCTACAGCACTCCTACGAGCAGTACTTC. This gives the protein CASTLQHSYEQYF.

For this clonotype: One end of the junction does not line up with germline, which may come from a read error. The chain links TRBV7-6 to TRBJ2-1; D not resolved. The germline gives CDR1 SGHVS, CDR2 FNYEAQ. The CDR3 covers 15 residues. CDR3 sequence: CASSLDPFPYNEQLF. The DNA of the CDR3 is TGTGCCAGCAGCTTAGACCCGTTCCCCTACAATGAGCAGCTCTTC.

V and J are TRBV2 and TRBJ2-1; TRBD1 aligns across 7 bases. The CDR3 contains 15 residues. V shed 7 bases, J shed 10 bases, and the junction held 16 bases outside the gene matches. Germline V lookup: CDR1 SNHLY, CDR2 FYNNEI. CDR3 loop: CASTVTGVGSYEQFF. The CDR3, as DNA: TGTGCCAGCACTGTCACAGGGGTTGGATCCTACGAGCAGTTCTTC.

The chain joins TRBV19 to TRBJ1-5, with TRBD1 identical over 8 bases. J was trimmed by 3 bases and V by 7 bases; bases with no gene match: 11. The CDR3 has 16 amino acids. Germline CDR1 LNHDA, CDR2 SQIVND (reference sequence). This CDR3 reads CASTSDRVRINQPQHF. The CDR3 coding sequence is TGTGCCAGTACCTCGGACAGGGTGCGCATCAATCAGCCCCAGCATTTT.

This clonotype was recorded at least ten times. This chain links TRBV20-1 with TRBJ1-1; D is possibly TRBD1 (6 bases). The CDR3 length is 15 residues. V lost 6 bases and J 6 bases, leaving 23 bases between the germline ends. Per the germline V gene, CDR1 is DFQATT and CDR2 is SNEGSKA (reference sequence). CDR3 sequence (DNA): TGCAGTGCGAAACAGGGAGGGATAGAAAACGCTGAAGCTTTCTTT. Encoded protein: CSAKQGGIENAEAFF.

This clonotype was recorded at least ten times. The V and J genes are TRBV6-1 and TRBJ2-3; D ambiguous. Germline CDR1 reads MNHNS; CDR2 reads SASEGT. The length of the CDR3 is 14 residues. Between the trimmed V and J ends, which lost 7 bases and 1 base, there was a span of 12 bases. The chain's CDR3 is CASIAIWGTDTQYF. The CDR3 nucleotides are TGTGCCAGCATAGCCATCTGGGGCACAGATACGCAGTATTTT.

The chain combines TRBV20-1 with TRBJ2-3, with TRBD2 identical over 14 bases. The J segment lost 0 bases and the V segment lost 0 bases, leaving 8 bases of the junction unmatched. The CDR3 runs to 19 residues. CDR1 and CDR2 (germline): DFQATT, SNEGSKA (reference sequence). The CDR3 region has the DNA TGCAGTGCTAGAGAGACTAGCGGGAGGGAGAGGGCTAGCACAGATACGCAGTATTTT. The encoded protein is CSARETSGRERASTDTQYF.

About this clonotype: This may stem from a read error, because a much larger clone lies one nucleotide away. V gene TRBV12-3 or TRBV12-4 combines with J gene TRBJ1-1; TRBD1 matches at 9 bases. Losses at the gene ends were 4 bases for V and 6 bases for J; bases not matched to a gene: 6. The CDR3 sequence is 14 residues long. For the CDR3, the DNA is TGTGCCAGCAGTTCCGGGACAGGGATCGCTGAAGCTTTCTTT. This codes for CASSSGTGIAEAFF.

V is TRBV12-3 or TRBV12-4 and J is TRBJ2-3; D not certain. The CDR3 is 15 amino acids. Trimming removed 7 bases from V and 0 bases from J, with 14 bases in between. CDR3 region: CASTSHTASTDTQYF. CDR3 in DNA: TGTGCCAGCACCTCGCACACAGCTAGCACAGATACGCAGTATTTT.

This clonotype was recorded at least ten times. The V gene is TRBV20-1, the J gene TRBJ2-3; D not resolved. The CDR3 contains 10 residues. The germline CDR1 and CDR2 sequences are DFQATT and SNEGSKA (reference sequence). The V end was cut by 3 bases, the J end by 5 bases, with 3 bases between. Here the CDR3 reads CSARGDTQYF. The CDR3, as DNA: TGCAGTGCTAGGGGAGATACGCAGTATTTT.

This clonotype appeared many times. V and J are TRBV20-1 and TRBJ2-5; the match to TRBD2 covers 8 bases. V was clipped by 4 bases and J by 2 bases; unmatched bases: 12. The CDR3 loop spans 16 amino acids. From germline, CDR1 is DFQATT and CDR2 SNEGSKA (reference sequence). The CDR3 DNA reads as TGCAGTGCTACTCCAAAGTTAGCGGGGAAACAAGAGACCCAGTACTTC. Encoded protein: CSATPKLAGKQETQYF.

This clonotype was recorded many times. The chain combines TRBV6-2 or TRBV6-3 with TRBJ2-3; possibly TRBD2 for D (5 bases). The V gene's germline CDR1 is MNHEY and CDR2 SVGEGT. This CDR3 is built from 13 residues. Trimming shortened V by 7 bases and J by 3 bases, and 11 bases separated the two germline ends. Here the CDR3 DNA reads TGTGCCAGCACGAGAGTAGCGACAGATACGCAGTATTTT. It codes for CASTRVATDTQYF.

Here the CDR3 reads CASSESGASDTQYF. In DNA, the CDR3 is TGTGCCAGCAGCGAGAGCGGGGCCTCAGATACGCAGTATTTT. V and J are TRBV11-1 and TRBJ2-3, with 7 bases lining up with TRBD2. In germline, CDR1 is SGHAT, CDR2 FQDESV (reference sequence). V lost 5 bases to trimming and J lost 4 bases; unmatched junction nucleotides: 6. CDR3 length: 14 residues.

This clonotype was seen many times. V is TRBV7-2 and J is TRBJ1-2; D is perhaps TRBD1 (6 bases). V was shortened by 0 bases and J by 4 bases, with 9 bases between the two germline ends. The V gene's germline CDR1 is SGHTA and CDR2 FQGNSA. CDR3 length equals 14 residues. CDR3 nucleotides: TGTGCCAGCAGCTTAGCGCAGGGGCCCTATGGCTACACCTTC. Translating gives CASSLAQGPYGYTF.

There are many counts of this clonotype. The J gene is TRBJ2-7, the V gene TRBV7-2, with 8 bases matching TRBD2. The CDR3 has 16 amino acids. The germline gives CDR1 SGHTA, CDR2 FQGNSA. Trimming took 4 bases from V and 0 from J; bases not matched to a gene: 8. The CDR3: CASSSSGGGSSYEQYF. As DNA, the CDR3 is TGTGCCAGCAGCTCCTCGGGAGGGGGTAGCTCCTACGAGCAGTACTTC.